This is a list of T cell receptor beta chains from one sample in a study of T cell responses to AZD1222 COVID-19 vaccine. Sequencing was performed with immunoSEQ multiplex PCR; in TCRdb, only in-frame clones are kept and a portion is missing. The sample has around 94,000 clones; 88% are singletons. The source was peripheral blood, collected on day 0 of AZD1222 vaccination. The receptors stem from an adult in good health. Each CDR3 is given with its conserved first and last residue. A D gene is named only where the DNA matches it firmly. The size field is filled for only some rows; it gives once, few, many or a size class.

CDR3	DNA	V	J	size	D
CASTEGNSNYGYTF	TGTGCCAGCACCGAAGGTAACAGTAACTATGGCTACACCTTC	TRBV2	TRBJ1-2	-	-
CASSIEGFGYTF	TGTGCCAGTAGTATAGAAGGGTTTGGCTACACCTTC	TRBV19	TRBJ1-2	-	-
CVLSGGPLNTEAFF	TGTGTTCTCTCAGGAGGACCCTTGAACACTGAAGCTTTCTTT	TRBV7-9	TRBJ1-1	-	-
CASSSQGPLGNADTQYF	TGCGCCAGCAGCTCTCAAGGCCCCCTAGGGAATGCAGATACGCAGTATTTT	TRBV4-3	TRBJ2-3	-	-
CASSTSGARGETQYF	TGTGCCAGCAGCACTTCGGGGGCCCGAGGAGAGACCCAGTACTTC	TRBV9	TRBJ2-5	-	-
CAGRTGINQPQHF	TGTGCCGGCAGGACAGGGATAAATCAGCCCCAGCATTTT	TRBV10-3	TRBJ1-5	-	TRBD1
CASSSTNTGELFF	TGTGCCAGCAGTTCCACGAACACCGGGGAGCTGTTTTTT	TRBV6-2/TRBV6-3	TRBJ2-2	-	-
CASTRDPGAGSPLHF	TGTGCCAGCACCCGAGACCCAGGGGCAGGTTCACCCCTCCACTTT	TRBV6-5	TRBJ1-6	-	-
CASSVNSRGGSGNEQFF	TGTGCCAGCAGCGTAAATTCCCGAGGCGGGAGTGGCAATGAGCAGTTCTTC	TRBV9	TRBJ2-1	-	TRBD2
CASRPSVGVAEQFF	TGTGCCAGCAGACCCTCGGTCGGAGTCGCTGAGCAGTTCTTC	TRBV7-9	TRBJ2-1	-	-
CASSQQGTEAFF	TGTGCCAGCAGCCAACAGGGCACTGAAGCTTTCTTT	TRBV3-1/TRBV3-2	TRBJ1-1	few	-
CASSLRIQGAVYEQYF	TGTGCCAGCAGCTTGAGGATACAGGGGGCTGTCTACGAGCAGTACTTC	TRBV5-5	TRBJ2-7	-	TRBD1
CASSPGSGAPGVNEKLFF	TGTGCCAGCAGCCCGGGTTCGGGGGCTCCAGGGGTTAATGAAAAACTGTTTTTT	TRBV3-1/TRBV3-2	TRBJ1-4	-	-
CASSLGAGATSTDTQYF	TGTGCCAGCAGCTTAGGAGCGGGCGCTACTAGCACAGATACGCAGTATTTT	TRBV11-3	TRBJ2-3	-	-
CASSAEGYGYTF	TGTGCCAGCAGTGCAGAGGGCTATGGCTACACCTTC	TRBV12-3/TRBV12-4	TRBJ1-2	once	-
CASSSSSGGRTEAFF	TGTGCCAGTAGTTCCTCGTCTGGGGGGCGGACTGAAGCTTTCTTT	TRBV19	TRBJ1-1	-	-
CASSVLGGGAYNEQFF	TGTGCCAGCAGCGTACTGGGCGGGGGGGCCTACAATGAGCAGTTCTTC	TRBV9	TRBJ2-1	once	TRBD2
CASSQTAVYGYTF	TGTGCCAGCAGCCAGACAGCTGTCTATGGCTACACCTTC	TRBV27	TRBJ1-2	-	-
CASSSAGTGNEKLFF	TGTGCCAGCAGTTCCGCCGGGACGGGAAATGAAAAACTGTTTTTT	TRBV28	TRBJ1-4	-	-
CASSSSLAPMRETQYF	TGTGCCAGCAGCAGTAGTTTAGCTCCTATGAGGGAGACCCAGTACTTC	TRBV7-3	TRBJ2-5	-	-
CASSQARARDYGYTF	TGCGCCAGCAGCCAAGCCAGGGCCAGGGACTATGGCTACACCTTC	TRBV4-3	TRBJ1-2	-	-
CARSRDSGNTIYF	TGTGCCAGGTCTCGGGACTCTGGAAACACCATATATTTT	TRBV2	TRBJ1-3	-	-
CASSQDQTGYTF	TGTGCCAGCAGCCAAGATCAGACTGGCTACACCTTC	TRBV3-1/TRBV3-2	TRBJ1-2	once	-
CASCRDRLNQPQHF	TGTGCCAGCTGCCGGGACAGGCTAAATCAGCCCCAGCATTTT	TRBV6-5	TRBJ1-5	-	TRBD1
CASSAPRQSSYNSPLHF	TGTGCCAGCAGTGCTCCCCGACAAAGCTCCTATAATTCACCCCTCCACTTT	TRBV6-1	TRBJ1-6	-	-
CAAYRQATISYGYTF	TGTGCCGCATACCGACAGGCAACTATAAGCTATGGCTACACCTTC	TRBV2	TRBJ1-2	once	-
CASSQAAVAGWDEQFF	TGTGCCAGCAGCCAAGCAGCAGTAGCGGGATGGGATGAGCAGTTCTTC	TRBV4-2	TRBJ2-1	-	TRBD2
CASSPSALGNEQFF	TGTGCCAGCAGCCCTAGCGCCCTGGGGAATGAGCAGTTCTTC	TRBV7-3	TRBJ2-1	-	-
CASSQEIGQGVSYEQYF	TGTGCCAGCAGCCAAGAGATCGGACAGGGGGTCTCCTACGAGCAGTACTTC	TRBV4-2	TRBJ2-7	-	TRBD1
CASSQAGGGRNYGYTF	TGCGCCAGCAGCCAAGCCGGAGGGGGCAGAAACTATGGCTACACCTTC	TRBV4-3	TRBJ1-2	-	TRBD1
CASSSRGKDGYTF	TGTGCCAGCAGCTCCAGGGGGAAGGATGGCTACACCTTC	TRBV7-2	TRBJ1-2	-	TRBD1
CASSPGAAGALYEQYF	TGTGCCAGCAGCCCAGGGGCAGCGGGGGCCCTTTACGAGCAGTACTTC	TRBV6-2/TRBV6-3	TRBJ2-7	-	TRBD2
CASSEQGMKQPQHF	TGTGCCAGCAGTGAACAAGGGATGAAGCAGCCCCAGCATTTT	TRBV2	TRBJ1-5	-	-
CASSIVPGQTYEQYF	TGTGCCAGTAGTATAGTACCGGGTCAGACCTACGAGCAGTACTTC	TRBV19	TRBJ2-7	-	-
CASSPRGDSNEQFF	TGTGCCAGTAGTCCCCGGGGGGATTCGAATGAGCAGTTCTTC	TRBV19	TRBJ2-1	-	TRBD2
CASTPFGETEAFF	TGTGCCAGCACCCCCTTCGGGGAAACTGAAGCTTTCTTT	TRBV7-8	TRBJ1-1	-	-
CASSPGQVGEAFF	TGTGCCAGTAGCCCGGGACAGGTTGGGGAAGCTTTCTTT	TRBV19	TRBJ1-1	-	TRBD1
CASSPQRTGELFF	TGTGCCAGCAGCCCCCAGCGGACCGGGGAGCTGTTTTTT	TRBV3-1/TRBV3-2	TRBJ2-2	-	-
CASSQGGPGELFF	TGTGCCAGCAGCCAAGGGGGTCCCGGGGAGCTGTTTTTT	TRBV4-2	TRBJ2-2	few	-
CSVDQGWNTEAFF	TGCAGCGTTGATCAGGGCTGGAACACTGAAGCTTTCTTT	TRBV29-1	TRBJ1-1	-	-
CASSSSGNGDEQYF	TGTGCCAGCAGCAGTAGCGGGAACGGCGACGAGCAGTACTTC	TRBV11-2	TRBJ2-7	-	TRBD2
CASSPPVAGSLNEQFF	TGCGCCAGCAGCCCTCCGGTGGCGGGGAGCCTCAATGAGCAGTTCTTC	TRBV4-1	TRBJ2-1	-	-
CASSVSGTDFPVLTF	TGCGCCAGCAGCGTGTCCGGGACTGACTTCCCCGTCCTGACTTTC	TRBV5-1	TRBJ2-6	-	-
CASSYSLAGGYNEQFF	TGTGCCAGCAGTTACTCCCTAGCGGGAGGGTACAATGAGCAGTTCTTC	TRBV6-5	TRBJ2-1	-	TRBD2
CASSYSWGRNTGELFF	TGTGCCAGCAGTTACTCTTGGGGGCGGAACACCGGGGAGCTGTTTTTT	TRBV6-2/TRBV6-3	TRBJ2-2	-	-
CARGETQETQYF	TGTGCCAGAGGGGAGACCCAAGAGACCCAGTACTTC	TRBV2	TRBJ2-5	-	-
CASSEGSNQPQHF	TGTGCCAGCTCAGAGGGAAGCAATCAGCCCCAGCATTTT	TRBV18	TRBJ1-5	-	-
CASSPLRATNEKLFF	TGCGCCAGCAGCCCTCTACGGGCAACTAATGAAAAACTGTTTTTT	TRBV4-1	TRBJ1-4	-	-
CASSLLAGGVSPLHF	TGTGCCAGCAGCTTATTGGCAGGGGGCGTGTCACCCCTCCACTTT	TRBV7-9	TRBJ1-6	-	TRBD1
CASSKATGSYGYTF	TGCGCCAGCAGCAAAGCGACAGGGAGCTATGGCTACACCTTC	TRBV5-1	TRBJ1-2	-	TRBD1
CASSLAASGGLNEQFF	TGTGCCAGCAGCTTGGCCGCCAGCGGGGGCCTCAATGAGCAGTTCTTC	TRBV5-4	TRBJ2-1	once	TRBD2
CASSAGANVLTF	TGTGCCAGCAGTGCTGGGGCCAACGTCCTGACTTTC	TRBV2	TRBJ2-6	few	-
CASRPITPGQGKNEQFF	TGTGCCAGCAGGCCTATTACTCCGGGACAGGGAAAGAATGAGCAGTTCTTC	TRBV28	TRBJ2-1	-	TRBD1
CASSPPGLGNSGANVLTF	TGTGCCAGTAGCCCCCCGGGACTGGGGAACTCTGGGGCCAACGTCCTGACTTTC	TRBV19	TRBJ2-6	-	-
CASSHRRDGYTF	TGTGCCAGCAGTCACAGGAGGGATGGCTACACCTTC	TRBV28	TRBJ1-2	once	-
CASSESGTGPYEQYF	TGTGCCAGTAGCGAATCGGGGACAGGGCCCTACGAGCAGTACTTC	TRBV19	TRBJ2-7	-	TRBD1
CASTEQATGGYTF	TGTGCCAGCACCGAACAGGCCACCGGTGGCTACACCTTC	TRBV12-3/TRBV12-4	TRBJ1-2	-	-
CASSAPGQGLYEQYF	TGTGCCAGCTCCGCCCCGGGACAGGGTCTCTACGAGCAGTACTTC	TRBV18	TRBJ2-7	-	TRBD1